The 8 T cell receptor beta chains listed next were all sequenced from one sample in a study of human T cells and chemical hapten exposure (dated by TCRdb to the early 2020s). Read against the paper, the sample's time point label means: patch test 3, about 24 weeks after DPC sensitization. Taken with the paper, the label for treatment or condition translates to: therapeutic diphenylcyclopropenone sensitization with weekly scalp DPC. Libraries were made using RACE. The run used a NextSeq 500. TCRdb redid the processing of the public reads, applying fastp at Q25 and MiXCR, and retained in-frame beta chains. Every entry covers one CDR3 protein and lists the most common genes and DNA from its rows. This sample is represented by about 160,000 distinct CDR3 sequences; roughly a quarter of them were singletons. 2% to 2.5% of the sample rests with the top ten. The specimen was whole blood, collected in connection with sensitization to the hapten diphenylcyclopropenone (DPC). Receptors originate from a young woman with alopecia areata. Some clones in this sample may be carry-over from other donors' samples.

This clonotype was counted a few times. The rearrangement links TRBV7-2 to TRBJ2-3; D is undetermined. V lost 5 bases and J lost 5, with 11 bases in between. The CDR3 has 13 amino acids. Germline V gene lookup returns CDR1 SGHTA and CDR2 FQGNSA. Here the CDR3 reads CASSPRLGDTQYF. The CDR3 DNA follows: TGTGCCAGCAGCCCGCGGCTGGGAGATACGCAGTATTTT. Variable domain in full (rest from reference TRBV7-2 and TRBJ2-3): GAGVSQSPSNKVTEKGKDVELRCDPISGHTALYWYRQSLGQGLEFLIYFQGNSAPDKSGLPSDRFSAERTGGSVSTLTIQRTQQEDSAVYLCASSPRLGDTQYFGPGTRLTVL.

This clonotype was detected only a few times. The gene calls are TRBV24-1 and TRBJ1-5, with 8 bases matching TRBD1. CDR1 is KGHDR and CDR2 is SFDVKD in the germline V gene. Losses at the gene ends were 6 bases for V and 1 base for J; bases not matched to a gene: 1. The CDR3 covers 14 residues. The CDR3 sequence: CATSRQGSNQPQHF. Written as DNA, the CDR3 is TGTGCCACCAGTAGACAGGGGAGCAATCAGCCCCAGCATTTT.

The sample holds one count of this clonotype. The V call is TRBV3-1, the J call TRBJ1-2, with D perhaps matching TRBD1 (5 bases). Per the germline V gene, CDR1 is LGHDT and CDR2 is YNNKEL (reference sequence). This CDR3 comprises 13 residues. V was clipped by 3 bases and J by 4 bases, with 9 bases between them. CDR3: CASSQGGVYGYTF. The CDR3 DNA sequence: TGTGCCAGCAGCCAGGGGGGAGTCTATGGCTACACCTTC.

A few counts support this clonotype. V is TRBV7-9 and J is TRBJ2-3; possibly TRBD1 for D (5 bases). CDR1 and CDR2 (germline): SEHNR, FQNEAQ (reference sequence). The CDR3 extends over 16 amino acids. Trimming cost V 5 bases and J 3 bases, with 18 bases left between them. In DNA form, the CDR3 reads TGTGCCAGCAGCCCATCCCGCAGGTCAGGGACAGATACGCAGTATTTT. Amino acid sequence: CASSPSRRSGTDTQYF.

This clonotype was detected only a few times. The chain recombines TRBV7-2 with TRBJ1-4, with D maybe TRBD1 (6 bases). Trimming left V 3 bases short and J 8 bases short, with 16 bases between. Germline V gene sequence: CDR1 SGHTA, CDR2 FQGNSA. The CDR3 loop spans 15 amino acids. CDR3 region: CASSFQWGRVEKLFF. CDR3 in DNA: TGTGCCAGCAGCTTCCAATGGGGGCGGGTGGAAAAACTGTTTTTT.

This clonotype is medium-sized by share. The V and J genes are TRBV29-1 and TRBJ2-1; possibly TRBD1 for D (6 bases). The V and J ends lost 4 bases and 2 bases respectively, with 15 bases between them. CDR3 length equals 15 residues. Germline V gene lookup returns CDR1 SQVTM and CDR2 ANQGSEA. CDR3 loop: CSVVVSRTAYNEQFF. CDR3 coding DNA: TGCAGCGTTGTCGTAAGCCGGACAGCCTACAATGAGCAGTTCTTC.

This clonotype was counted between two and nine times. The chain couples TRBV5-1 to TRBJ2-1, with 12 positions matching TRBD2. The germline CDR1 and CDR2 sequences are SGHRS and YFSETQ. CDR3 length equals 15 residues. V lost 1 base and J lost 9; bases outside the gene matches: 5. This CDR3 is CASSLRLAGESEQFF. In DNA, the CDR3 is TGCGCCAGCAGCTTGCGACTAGCGGGAGAGAGTGAGCAGTTCTTC.

There are a few counts of this clonotype. The chain carries TRBV20-1 and TRBJ2-7; D is undetermined. The ends were cut back, 4 bases at V and 4 bases at J, with 5 bases in the middle. Germline values: CDR1 DFQATT, CDR2 SNEGSKA (reference sequence). The CDR3 runs 10 residues. The CDR3 here is CSAKHYEQYF. CDR3 DNA sequence: TGCAGTGCTAAACATTACGAGCAGTACTTC.